This is a list of T cell receptor beta chains from one sample in a study of shared clonotypes between healthy human individuals. Only in-frame clones appear in the TCRdb table, and some are missing; sequencing was by immunoSEQ multiplex PCR. The table lists about 1.5 million clones, under 99% of them singletons, with roughly 0.45% in the top ten. The sample taken for sequencing was naive CD4+ T cells sorted from blood. The receptors originated from a man between 25 and 39 years old in good health. CDR3s include the opening cysteine and the closing phenylalanine or tryptophan. Each record gives: J gene, clone size, V gene, D gene, CDR3 DNA, CDR3 protein. The D gene is left open where the match is weak. Size tells how often a clone was seen (once, few, many) or the class of an expanded clone, and some rows leave it out.

J gene: TRBJ2-1; clone size: .; V gene: TRBV11-2; D gene: TRBD2; CDR3 DNA: TGTGCCAGCAGCTTAGCGGGAGGACTAGCGGGAGGGCCGGTCAATGAGCAGTTCTTC; CDR3 protein: CASSLAGGLAGGPVNEQFF
J gene: TRBJ2-7; clone size: once; V gene: TRBV15; D gene: .; CDR3 DNA: TGTGCCACCAGCAGAGACGGTAGGGGCATCGTGTCTCGGCCCGAGCAGTACTTC; CDR3 protein: CATSRDGRGIVSRPEQYF
J gene: TRBJ1-5; clone size: .; V gene: TRBV7-9; D gene: .; CDR3 DNA: TGTGCCAGCAGCTTATCCTTGGTCAATCAGCCCCAGCATTTT; CDR3 protein: CASSLSLVNQPQHF
J gene: TRBJ2-7; clone size: .; V gene: TRBV2; D gene: .; CDR3 DNA: TGTGCCAGCAGGCCCCGTCCCCTCAATGAGTACTTC; CDR3 protein: CASRPRPLNEYF
J gene: TRBJ1-2; clone size: .; V gene: TRBV19; D gene: TRBD1; CDR3 DNA: TGTGCCAGTAGTACTTCGACAGGGGGTGTCTATGGCTACACCTTC; CDR3 protein: CASSTSTGGVYGYTF
J gene: TRBJ2-3; clone size: .; V gene: TRBV28; D gene: .; CDR3 DNA: TGTGCCTGCGTCGGGGGCACAGATACGCAGTATTTT; CDR3 protein: CACVGGTDTQYF
J gene: TRBJ2-1; clone size: .; V gene: TRBV10-1; D gene: .; CDR3 DNA: TGCGCCAGCAGTGTGGCAACGGGTAATGAGCAGTTCTTC; CDR3 protein: CASSVATGNEQFF
J gene: TRBJ2-1; clone size: .; V gene: TRBV29-1; D gene: .; CDR3 DNA: TGCAGCGTTGGGCCCCCCAATGAGCAGTTCTTC; CDR3 protein: CSVGPPNEQFF
J gene: TRBJ2-7; clone size: .; V gene: TRBV6-6; D gene: TRBD2; CDR3 DNA: TGTGCCAGCAGCGGACTAGCGGGAGGATCCTACGAGCAGTACTTC; CDR3 protein: CASSGLAGGSYEQYF
J gene: TRBJ2-2; clone size: .; V gene: TRBV27; D gene: TRBD2; CDR3 DNA: TGTGCCAGCAGCTTACTTAGCGGGAGCGGGACCGGGGAGCTGTTTTTT; CDR3 protein: CASSLLSGSGTGELFF
J gene: TRBJ1-5; clone size: .; V gene: TRBV6-1; D gene: .; CDR3 DNA: TGTGCCAGCAGTGCTGAACAGGGCTTCCGGGCGCCCCAGCATTTT; CDR3 protein: CASSAEQGFRAPQHF
J gene: TRBJ2-5; clone size: .; V gene: TRBV9; D gene: TRBD2; CDR3 DNA: TGTGCCAGCAGCGTAGGGACTAGCGGACCGGAGACCCAGTACTTC; CDR3 protein: CASSVGTSGPETQYF
J gene: TRBJ2-6; clone size: .; V gene: TRBV2; D gene: TRBD1; CDR3 DNA: TGTGCCAGCAGTGCGGACAGGGTAGCCTCTGGGGCCAACGTCCTGACTTTC; CDR3 protein: CASSADRVASGANVLTF
J gene: TRBJ2-7; clone size: .; V gene: TRBV11-2; D gene: TRBD2; CDR3 DNA: TGTGCCAGCAGAGCGACTAGCGGGGTGTACGAGCAGTACTTC; CDR3 protein: CASRATSGVYEQYF
J gene: TRBJ2-7; clone size: once; V gene: TRBV10-1; D gene: .; CDR3 DNA: TGCGCCAGCAGTGCGGGTCCCGGCCAGGGGAGCTACGAGCAGTACTTC; CDR3 protein: CASSAGPGQGSYEQYF
J gene: TRBJ2-7; clone size: .; V gene: TRBV10-3; D gene: .; CDR3 DNA: TGTGCCATCAGGAGATTCCGGAGCGAGCAGTACTTC; CDR3 protein: CAIRRFRSEQYF
J gene: TRBJ2-1; clone size: .; V gene: TRBV7-9; D gene: .; CDR3 DNA: TGTGCCAGCAGCTCCCGACGGATGGTGGGCAATGAGCAGTTCTTC; CDR3 protein: CASSSRRMVGNEQFF
J gene: TRBJ1-5; clone size: .; V gene: TRBV6-1; D gene: TRBD1; CDR3 DNA: TGTGCCAGCAGTGACCGGGACAGGGGTACGCATTTT; CDR3 protein: CASSDRDRGTHF
J gene: TRBJ2-1; clone size: .; V gene: TRBV5-3; D gene: .; CDR3 DNA: TGTGCCAGAGATTTACTACACAATGAGCAGTTCTTC; CDR3 protein: CARDLLHNEQFF
J gene: TRBJ2-1; clone size: .; V gene: TRBV27; D gene: .; CDR3 DNA: TGTGCCAGCAGACGGGAGCCCCCTGACAATGAGCAGTTCTTC; CDR3 protein: CASRREPPDNEQFF
J gene: TRBJ2-7; clone size: once; V gene: TRBV7-6; D gene: .; CDR3 DNA: TGTGCCAGCAGCTTATCGGCCGGGCTTAACGAGCAGTACTTC; CDR3 protein: CASSLSAGLNEQYF
J gene: TRBJ2-7; clone size: .; V gene: TRBV6-6; D gene: .; CDR3 DNA: TGTGCCAGCAGTTACCATGGGACGGCCGAGCAGTACTTC; CDR3 protein: CASSYHGTAEQYF
J gene: TRBJ2-1; clone size: .; V gene: TRBV19; D gene: TRBD2; CDR3 DNA: TGTGCCAGTAGTATTTATTCCGGGACTAGCGCCAGGCGGGATGAGCAGTTCTTC; CDR3 protein: CASSIYSGTSARRDEQFF
J gene: TRBJ2-5; clone size: .; V gene: TRBV14; D gene: .; CDR3 DNA: TGTGCCAGCAGCCAAGACCCCAGAAAAGAGACCCAGTACTTC; CDR3 protein: CASSQDPRKETQYF
J gene: TRBJ1-5; clone size: .; V gene: TRBV28; D gene: .; CDR3 DNA: TGTGCCAGCAGTTTATTACGTGTAGGGCGACAGCCCCAGCATTTT; CDR3 protein: CASSLLRVGRQPQHF
J gene: TRBJ2-5; clone size: .; V gene: TRBV19; D gene: .; CDR3 DNA: TGTGCCAGTAGTATGGGGGGACGGTGGTCGGAGACCCAGTACTTC; CDR3 protein: CASSMGGRWSETQYF
J gene: TRBJ2-3; clone size: .; V gene: TRBV27; D gene: TRBD1; CDR3 DNA: TGTGCCAGCAGTTTACGGGACAGGGGGCGCGATACGCAGTATTTT; CDR3 protein: CASSLRDRGRDTQYF
J gene: TRBJ2-1; clone size: .; V gene: TRBV10-1; D gene: .; CDR3 DNA: TGCGCCAGCAGCGACGGCCCGAGGGATGAGCAGTTCTTC; CDR3 protein: CASSDGPRDEQFF
J gene: TRBJ1-4; clone size: .; V gene: TRBV5-1; D gene: .; CDR3 DNA: TGCGCCAGCAGCTTGACAGGGATGGATGAAAAACTGTTTTTT; CDR3 protein: CASSLTGMDEKLFF
J gene: TRBJ2-7; clone size: .; V gene: TRBV27; D gene: TRBD2; CDR3 DNA: TGTGCCAGCAGTCGCGCTTATAGCGGGAGTCGCTACGAGCAGTACTTC; CDR3 protein: CASSRAYSGSRYEQYF
J gene: TRBJ2-4; clone size: once; V gene: TRBV2; D gene: TRBD1; CDR3 DNA: TGTGCCAGCAGGGACAGGTCAGGAGGATCCAAAAACATTCAGTACTTC; CDR3 protein: CASRDRSGGSKNIQYF
J gene: TRBJ2-1; clone size: .; V gene: TRBV2; D gene: TRBD2; CDR3 DNA: TGTGCCAGCAGTGATAACGGGAGGCGTGTAAATGAGCAGTTCTTC; CDR3 protein: CASSDNGRRVNEQFF
J gene: TRBJ2-2; clone size: once; V gene: TRBV7-3; D gene: .; CDR3 DNA: TGTGCCAGCAGCTTAGGCCTGACGATGGGAACCGGGGAGCTGTTTTTT; CDR3 protein: CASSLGLTMGTGELFF
J gene: TRBJ2-5; clone size: .; V gene: TRBV5-1; D gene: TRBD1; CDR3 DNA: TGCGCCAGCAGCTTGCCGGCGGCAGGGGGAGCGGAGACCCAGTACTTC; CDR3 protein: CASSLPAAGGAETQYF
J gene: TRBJ2-1; clone size: .; V gene: TRBV2; D gene: .; CDR3 DNA: TGTGCCAGCAGACTAGCTAATGAGCAGTTCTTC; CDR3 protein: CASRLANEQFF
J gene: TRBJ2-1; clone size: .; V gene: TRBV28; D gene: TRBD2; CDR3 DNA: TGTGCCAGCAGTCCTCCTAGCGGGAGGCTCAATGAGCAGTTCTTC; CDR3 protein: CASSPPSGRLNEQFF
J gene: TRBJ2-2; clone size: once; V gene: TRBV29-1; D gene: .; CDR3 DNA: TGCAGCGTTGAATCGGTGGGAGTCCCCACCGGGGAGCTGTTTTTT; CDR3 protein: CSVESVGVPTGELFF
J gene: TRBJ2-7; clone size: .; V gene: TRBV10-3; D gene: .; CDR3 DNA: TGTGCCATCAGTGGGGCAGCCAAAAGCTCCTACGAGCAGTACTTC; CDR3 protein: CAISGAAKSSYEQYF
J gene: TRBJ2-7; clone size: .; V gene: TRBV28; D gene: .; CDR3 DNA: TGTGCCAGCACTCAAGCCCCGGCCTACGAGCAGTACTTC; CDR3 protein: CASTQAPAYEQYF
J gene: TRBJ2-1; clone size: .; V gene: TRBV28; D gene: TRBD1; CDR3 DNA: TGTGCCAGCAAGGGAGGTGGACAGGGTTGGGATGAGCAGTTCTTC; CDR3 protein: CASKGGGQGWDEQFF
J gene: TRBJ1-2; clone size: once; V gene: TRBV28; D gene: .; CDR3 DNA: TGTGCCAGCAGTTTAATGGGCGGCTACACCTTC; CDR3 protein: CASSLMGGYTF
J gene: TRBJ2-1; clone size: .; V gene: TRBV19; D gene: .; CDR3 DNA: TGTGCCAGTAGTATCGGAAACTACAATGAGCAGTTCTTC; CDR3 protein: CASSIGNYNEQFF
J gene: TRBJ2-1; clone size: .; V gene: TRBV4-1; D gene: .; CDR3 DNA: TGCGCCAGCAGCCAAGCGAGACTAGGGGCGTACAATGAGCAGTTCTTC; CDR3 protein: CASSQARLGAYNEQFF
J gene: TRBJ2-2; clone size: .; V gene: TRBV7-8; D gene: TRBD1; CDR3 DNA: TGTGCCAGCAGCTTAATAGGGGACAGGATCGGTAGCAGCTTCACCGGGGAGCTGTTTTTT; CDR3 protein: CASSLIGDRIGSSFTGELFF
J gene: TRBJ2-1; clone size: once; V gene: TRBV27; D gene: .; CDR3 DNA: TGTGCCAGCAGTGAGGCAGGGGGGTACAATGAGCAGTTCTTC; CDR3 protein: CASSEAGGYNEQFF
J gene: TRBJ1-2; clone size: .; V gene: TRBV27; D gene: .; CDR3 DNA: TGTGCCAGCAGTCTCCAACCCCATCCTTGGAACTATGGCTACACCTTC; CDR3 protein: CASSLQPHPWNYGYTF
J gene: TRBJ2-1; clone size: .; V gene: TRBV27; D gene: .; CDR3 DNA: TGTGCCAGCAGTTTGCCGCCCTACAATGAGCAGTTCTTC; CDR3 protein: CASSLPPYNEQFF
J gene: TRBJ2-3; clone size: once; V gene: TRBV10-1; D gene: .; CDR3 DNA: TGCGCCAGCAGTGGGGCCAGGGGGGCCCAAGATACGCAGTATTTT; CDR3 protein: CASSGARGAQDTQYF
J gene: TRBJ1-4; clone size: .; V gene: TRBV7-8; D gene: .; CDR3 DNA: TGTGCCAGCAGCCCTGAACGGGCAGCAACTAATGAAAAACTGTTTTTT; CDR3 protein: CASSPERAATNEKLFF
J gene: TRBJ1-2; clone size: .; V gene: TRBV5-1; D gene: TRBD1; CDR3 DNA: TGCGCCAGCAGCGGTGGACAGGGCTATGGCTACACCTTC; CDR3 protein: CASSGGQGYGYTF
J gene: TRBJ2-7; clone size: .; V gene: TRBV2; D gene: TRBD2; CDR3 DNA: TGTGCCACCAGCGGGACTAGCGGGAGTGGCTCCTACGAGCAGTACTTC; CDR3 protein: CATSGTSGSGSYEQYF
J gene: TRBJ2-3; clone size: .; V gene: TRBV14; D gene: TRBD2; CDR3 DNA: TGTGCCAGCAGCCAAGATCATCGGGGGGTTACGCAGTATTTT; CDR3 protein: CASSQDHRGVTQYF
J gene: TRBJ1-3; clone size: .; V gene: TRBV15; D gene: TRBD1; CDR3 DNA: TGTGCCACCAGCAGAAAGGGGGACAGAGTCTCTGGAAACACCATATATTTT; CDR3 protein: CATSRKGDRVSGNTIYF
J gene: TRBJ2-3; clone size: once; V gene: TRBV11-1; D gene: .; CDR3 DNA: TGTGCCAGCAGCCGAGGGGCTAGCACAGATACGCAGTATTTT; CDR3 protein: CASSRGASTDTQYF
J gene: TRBJ1-5; clone size: .; V gene: TRBV4-2; D gene: .; CDR3 DNA: TGTGCCAGCAGCCAAGGGACAGCCCTCTTGGGGAGCAATCAGCCCCAGCATTTT; CDR3 protein: CASSQGTALLGSNQPQHF
J gene: TRBJ2-7; clone size: once; V gene: TRBV19; D gene: .; CDR3 DNA: TGTGCCAGTAGTACCGGACGGAGACAGTCCTACGAGCAGTACTTC; CDR3 protein: CASSTGRRQSYEQYF
J gene: TRBJ2-1; clone size: .; V gene: TRBV5-4; D gene: TRBD1; CDR3 DNA: TGTGCCAGCAGCTTTGAAGGGGCAGGGGGCAATTCCTACAATGAGCAGTTCTTC; CDR3 protein: CASSFEGAGGNSYNEQFF